This is a list of T cell receptor beta chains from one sample in a study of OX40 agonist ivuxolimab in advanced cancers. TCRdb's copy holds only in-frame clones and misses some; the assay was immunoSEQ multiplex PCR. Of around 80,000 clones listed, roughly nine tenths were seen once; the top ten hold about 2.3%. The material was CD4+ or CD8+ T cells sorted from blood, obtained in a trial of the OX40 agonist ivuxolimab. These receptor sequences come from an adult with an advanced solid tumor such as melanoma, head and neck, liver or kidney cancer. The CDR3 runs from the conserved cysteine through the conserved F or W. Fields, in order: V gene, clone size, J gene, D gene, CDR3 DNA, CDR3 protein. A D gene is named only where the DNA matches it firmly. Clone size appears in some rows only: once, few, many, or a class for an expanded clone.

TRBV2	NA	TRBJ2-5	NA	TGTGCCATCCAGGACAGAAACAGACAAGAGACCCAGTACTTC	CAIQDRNRQETQYF
TRBV6-6	once	TRBJ2-5	TRBD2	TGTGCCAGCAGACAGCGGGAGGGCCCGGAGACCCAGTACTTC	CASRQREGPETQYF
TRBV7-2	NA	TRBJ1-6	NA	TGTGCCAGCGGCCGGGACAAAGGTTCACCCCTCCACTTT	CASGRDKGSPLHF
TRBV19	few	TRBJ1-3	NA	TGTGCCAGTAGCGACCAGGGAAACACCATATATTTT	CASSDQGNTIYF
TRBV7-2	NA	TRBJ2-5	NA	TGTGCCAGCAGCTTAGTTAACAGGGACACCCAGTACTTC	CASSLVNRDTQYF
TRBV25-1	once	TRBJ1-1	NA	TGTGCCAGCAGTGAAACCTCGGACTTTCTAGGGACTGAAGCTTTCTTT	CASSETSDFLGTEAFF
TRBV28	NA	TRBJ2-6	NA	TGTGCCAGCAGGCGCGGCTGGGCGTCAAGCTCTGGGGCCAACGTCCTGACTTTC	CASRRGWASSSGANVLTF
TRBV27	NA	TRBJ2-3	NA	TGTGCCAGCAGTTTAAGGGACACTCGGATGGATACGCAGTATTTT	CASSLRDTRMDTQYF
TRBV7-8	NA	TRBJ2-3	TRBD2	TGTGCCAGCAGCTTACACGGACTAGTAAGCACAGATACGCAGTATTTT	CASSLHGLVSTDTQYF
TRBV9	NA	TRBJ2-1	TRBD1	TGTGCCAGCAGCGCAGGACAGGGCTTATACAATGAGCAGTTCTTC	CASSAGQGLYNEQFF
TRBV19	NA	TRBJ2-7	TRBD1	TGTGCCAGTAGACCGGGACAGGCCGACTACGAGCAGTACTTC	CASRPGQADYEQYF
TRBV9	NA	TRBJ2-3	TRBD2	TGTGCCAGCAGCGTAGCTACTGCGGGAGGGAGGACAGATACGCAGTATTTT	CASSVATAGGRTDTQYF
TRBV5-1	NA	TRBJ2-2	NA	TGCGCCAGCAGCTTCGGCGACTCCATTCCCGGGGAGCTGTTTTTT	CASSFGDSIPGELFF
TRBV21-1	NA	TRBJ2-1	NA	TGTGCCAGCAGCAAAGGCCCTAGCGGGAGGCCCTGGTTCTTC	CASSKGPSGRPWFF
TRBV7-9	NA	TRBJ2-4	NA	TGTGCCAGCAGCCCAGACACCCTACAGGGAGGCTACTTC	CASSPDTLQGGYF
TRBV9	NA	TRBJ2-2	TRBD2	TGTGCCAGCAGCCCCGGTCTAGCGGGAGTAGGAGTCGGGGAGCTGTTTTTT	CASSPGLAGVGVGELFF
TRBV19	NA	TRBJ2-1	TRBD2	TGTGCCAGTAGTATCAGTAGGGGGGTGAAGCGGGAGTCGCCTGAGCAGTTCTTC	CASSISRGVKRESPEQFF
TRBV11-2	NA	TRBJ1-4	NA	TGTGCCAGCAGCTTATGGGAGAGGGAAAAACTGTTTTTT	CASSLWEREKLFF
TRBV5-1	NA	TRBJ2-5	TRBD2	TGCGCCAGCACCCCAGCGGGAGGAGAGACCCAGTACTTC	CASTPAGGETQYF
TRBV6-1	once	TRBJ2-1	NA	TGTGCCAGCAGCCTCGGGAGAGACAATGAGCAGTTCTTC	CASSLGRDNEQFF
TRBV7-6	NA	TRBJ2-7	NA	TGTGCCAGCAGCTTAGGCAGCCCGAGCTCCTACGAGCAGTACTTC	CASSLGSPSSYEQYF
TRBV6-5	NA	TRBJ2-1	NA	TGTGCCAGCAGTTACTCGAAATGGACAGTCAATGAGCAGTTCTTC	CASSYSKWTVNEQFF
TRBV7-3	few	TRBJ1-1	NA	TGTGCCAGCAGCTTTACCGGGCGGTCCGAAGCTTTCTTT	CASSFTGRSEAFF
TRBV5-1	NA	TRBJ2-3	TRBD1	TGCGCCAGCAGCCTAGGGACAGGAGCCTCCCTTAGCACAGATACGCAGTATTTT	CASSLGTGASLSTDTQYF
TRBV5-1	NA	TRBJ2-7	TRBD1	TGCGCCAGCAGCCGGGACAGGGCCCACGAGCAGTACTTC	CASSRDRAHEQYF
TRBV18	NA	TRBJ2-5	NA	TGTGCCAGCTCACCACCGGTAGGGGAGACCCAGTACTTC	CASSPPVGETQYF
TRBV10-3	NA	TRBJ2-7	TRBD1	TGTGCCATCACTTCAGGACAGGGATTATACGAGCAGTACTTC	CAITSGQGLYEQYF
TRBV11-2	once	TRBJ2-2	NA	TGTGCCAGTAGGGAATCGAACACCGGGGAGCTGTTTTTT	CASRESNTGELFF
TRBV11-3	NA	TRBJ2-1	NA	TGTGCCAGCAGACCATTAGACCCGGGGAATGAGCAGTTCTTC	CASRPLDPGNEQFF
TRBV5-1	NA	TRBJ2-7	NA	TGCGCCAGCAGGACGGATTCCTCCCCTACAGGTGAGCAGTACTTC	CASRTDSSPTGEQYF
TRBV18	NA	TRBJ1-4	NA	TGTGCCAGCTCAGCACGTCGGGGGGAGAATGAAAAACTGTTTTTT	CASSARRGENEKLFF
TRBV10-3	few	TRBJ1-2	NA	TGTGCCATCAGTGCTTGGCGGGCCCTTGGTGGCTACACCTTC	CAISAWRALGGYTF
TRBV28	NA	TRBJ2-7	NA	TGTGCCAGCAGTTTTGGGTACGAGCAGTACTTC	CASSFGYEQYF
TRBV5-1	once	TRBJ1-1	NA	TGCGCCAGCAGCTTAACGACAGGCCTGAACACTGAAGCTTTCTTT	CASSLTTGLNTEAFF
TRBV7-6	NA	TRBJ1-4	TRBD1	TGTGCCAGCAGCGTTGACAGGGGTGGTGAAAAACTGTTTTTT	CASSVDRGGEKLFF
TRBV30	NA	TRBJ1-5	NA	TGTGCCTGGAGTGTGTCGCGAGATCAGCCCCAGCATTTT	CAWSVSRDQPQHF
TRBV5-3	NA	TRBJ2-3	NA	TGTGCCAGAAGCTTGGTTTATCGGGAGATAACAGATACGCAGTATTTT	CARSLVYREITDTQYF
TRBV28	few	TRBJ1-2	NA	TGTGCCAGCAGCCCCAGAAACCTTTTCGGCTACACCTTC	CASSPRNLFGYTF
TRBV6-6	NA	TRBJ1-1	NA	TGTGCCAGCAGTTACCTCGTGACTGAAGCTTTCTTT	CASSYLVTEAFF
TRBV7-9	NA	TRBJ2-6	NA	TGTGCCAGCAGCTTAGGTTCAGGGACAGGGGCCAACGTCCTGACTTTC	CASSLGSGTGANVLTF
TRBV28	NA	TRBJ2-3	NA	TGTGCCAGCAGTTTATTAACAGATACGCAGTATTTT	CASSLLTDTQYF
TRBV7-9	NA	TRBJ2-1	NA	TGTGCCAGCAGCGGAGAGGGGCAGTTCTTC	CASSGEGQFF
TRBV6-1	NA	TRBJ2-7	NA	TGTGCCAGCAGTGTAAAACAGGGCCCCCACGAGCAGTACTTC	CASSVKQGPHEQYF
TRBV28	few	TRBJ1-2	NA	TGTGCCAGCAGGTCGGGCGGAGCTAACTATGGCTACACCTTC	CASRSGGANYGYTF
TRBV28	NA	TRBJ2-5	NA	TGTGCCAGCACCGATGGGGGACCCATGGAGACCCAGTACTTC	CASTDGGPMETQYF
TRBV28	NA	TRBJ2-1	NA	TGTGCCAGCAGTTTATCGGGGCTTAGCTCCTACAATGAGCAGTTCTTC	CASSLSGLSSYNEQFF
TRBV2	NA	TRBJ2-1	NA	TGTGCCAGCAGAGACGCCCCGGGGGGCGGAAATGAGCAGTTCTTC	CASRDAPGGGNEQFF
TRBV19	NA	TRBJ1-3	TRBD1	TGTGCCAGTAGTATATCACCCGGACAGGTTGGAAACACCATATATTTT	CASSISPGQVGNTIYF
TRBV6-6	once	TRBJ1-1	NA	TGTGCCAGCAGCGAAACAGGCGGCAAGGAAGCTTTCTTT	CASSETGGKEAFF
TRBV29-1	few	TRBJ1-5	NA	TGCAGCGTTGGTTTGGGCGCCAATCAGCCCCAGCATTTT	CSVGLGANQPQHF
TRBV28	NA	TRBJ2-1	NA	TGTGCCAGCAGAACTGACCCAAATTACAATGAGCAGTTCTTC	CASRTDPNYNEQFF
TRBV5-1	NA	TRBJ2-1	TRBD2	TGCGCCAGCAGCATCACCGGGACTAGCGGGAGTAATGAGCAGTTCTTC	CASSITGTSGSNEQFF
TRBV10-1	once	TRBJ2-7	NA	TGCGCCAGCAGCCGGGACGTAGCCTACGAGCAGTACTTC	CASSRDVAYEQYF
TRBV6-4	NA	TRBJ2-1	TRBD2	TGTGCCAGCAGTCCACGGGAGGGCCCCTACAATGAGCAGTTCTTC	CASSPREGPYNEQFF
TRBV25-1	NA	TRBJ2-3	TRBD1	TGTGCCAGCGGACAGGGGGCCACAGATACGCAGTATTTT	CASGQGATDTQYF
TRBV5-1	NA	TRBJ2-7	NA	TGCGCCAGCGGGCCTGAGGCTTCCTACGAGCAGTACTTC	CASGPEASYEQYF
TRBV7-3	NA	TRBJ2-1	NA	TGTGCCAGCAGCCCTGACGGATCAGGGGCGGGGCGGTTCTTC	CASSPDGSGAGRFF
TRBV10-3	NA	TRBJ2-2	TRBD1	TGTGCCATCAGTTTGGGACAGGGAGGCACCGGGGAGCTGTTTTTT	CAISLGQGGTGELFF
TRBV5-4	once	TRBJ2-1	NA	TGTGCCAGCAGCTTGCGGATCAAACTTGCCGATGAGCAGTTCTTC	CASSLRIKLADEQFF